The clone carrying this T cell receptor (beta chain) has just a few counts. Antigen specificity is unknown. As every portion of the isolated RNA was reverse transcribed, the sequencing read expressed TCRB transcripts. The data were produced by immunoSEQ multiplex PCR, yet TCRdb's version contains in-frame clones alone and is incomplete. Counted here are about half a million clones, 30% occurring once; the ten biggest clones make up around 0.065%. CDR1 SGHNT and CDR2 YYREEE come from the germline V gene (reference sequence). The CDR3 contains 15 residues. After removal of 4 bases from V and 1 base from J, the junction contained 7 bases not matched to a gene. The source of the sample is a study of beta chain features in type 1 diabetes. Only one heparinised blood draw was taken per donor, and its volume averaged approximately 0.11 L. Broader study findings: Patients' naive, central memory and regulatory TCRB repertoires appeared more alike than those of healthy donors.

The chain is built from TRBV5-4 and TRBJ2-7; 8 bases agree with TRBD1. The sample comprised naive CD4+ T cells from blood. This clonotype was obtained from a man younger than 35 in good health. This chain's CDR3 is CASSRRDRRSYEQYF. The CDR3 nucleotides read TGTGCCAGCAGCCGCCGGGACAGGAGGTCCTACGAGCAGTACTTC.